The rows below give T cell receptor beta chains drawn from one sample of a study of shared clonotypes between healthy human individuals. The table came from immunoSEQ multiplex PCR; TCRdb's copy has only in-frame clones and leaves some out. This sample yields a few hundred thousand clones, of which 74% are seen a single time; over 9% belongs to the top ten. What was sequenced was memory CD4+ T cells sorted from blood. These receptors originate from a man under 40 in good health. The CDR3 runs from the conserved cysteine through the conserved F or W. Rows give clone size only sometimes, using once, few, many, or a class for an expanded clone.

J,size,V,CDR3
TRBJ2-7,-,TRBV28,CASSFRTSGRAYYEQYF
TRBJ2-3,-,TRBV27,CASSLSKASDTQYF
TRBJ2-2,many,TRBV18,CASSPLKGPGELFF
TRBJ2-1,many,TRBV5-4,CASSGGLAGRGNEQFF
TRBJ1-1,-,TRBV29-1,CSVGDRFAFF
TRBJ2-2,-,TRBV7-7,CASSLDEAAGELFF
TRBJ1-5,few,TRBV13,CASSLGQGNQPQHF
TRBJ1-3,-,TRBV6-5,CASQAGNTIYF
TRBJ1-4,once,TRBV18,CASSPLGVNEKLFF
TRBJ2-7,-,TRBV5-4,CASSLGARGDYEQYF
TRBJ2-5,few,TRBV7-8,CASSREGGPPSWSGETQYF
TRBJ2-5,-,TRBV5-6,CASSWAGTAETQYF
TRBJ1-2,-,TRBV11-2,CASSLAQGADGYTF
TRBJ2-7,-,TRBV10-2,CASTPGLAAGEQYF
TRBJ2-1,-,TRBV4-2,CASSRVEGLAGVFYNEQFF
TRBJ2-5,-,TRBV5-5,CASSLARETQYF
TRBJ2-2,-,TRBV7-2,CASSLYASSGYTGELFF